This T cell receptor beta chain came from a study of OX40 agonist ivuxolimab in advanced cancers. Study at large: Dose-escalation patients suffered from hepatocellular carcinoma, melanoma, renal cell or head and neck cancer. The group had a mean age of about 60 years, ranged from about 23 to 85, and was 80% to 90% male.

Study findings and constraints: At 0.1 to 3.0 mg/kg, CD4+ and CD8+ blood T cells expanded clonally by week 6.

The assay was immunoSEQ multiplex PCR, and TCRdb's table has in-frame clones only and misses some. The sample includes under 30,000 clones, about 75% seen only once; the top ten take 2% to 2.5%. Comment on this clone: The antigen remains undetermined.

The CDR3 is 19 amino acids. Germline CDR1 reads LGHNA; CDR2 reads YNFKEQ. V lost 0 bases, J lost 4 bases, and 12 bases stayed unmatched. This TCR derives from an adult with an advanced solid tumor such as melanoma, head and neck, liver or kidney cancer. Material: CD4+ or CD8+ T cells sorted from blood, obtained in a trial of the OX40 agonist ivuxolimab. J is TRBJ1-1 and V is TRBV4-2; 12 nucleotides match TRBD1. In nucleotides, the CDR3 is TGTGCCAGCAGCCAAGATGGGGGGGGACAGGGGGCGAAAGGCACTGAAGCTTTCTTT. This sequence encodes CASSQDGGGQGAKGTEAFF.